The entry below gives a single T cell receptor beta chain sequence along with its context. Profiling relied on immunoSEQ multiplex PCR, and the TCRdb table lists in-frame clones only, not all of them. The profile covers over 25,000 clones, with around 90% appearing a single time and approximately 0.47% taken by the ten largest. This specimen comes from a study of T cell changes during pregnancy in multiple sclerosis. The CDR3 sequence is 14 residues long. Trimming pared 3 bases from V and 3 bases from J, leaving 8 bases between. CDR1 is ENHRY and CDR2 is SYGVKD in the germline V gene. This TCR came from a female donor in good health, enrolled as a control in a pregnancy study. Here the sequenced sample was CD4+ T cells from peripheral blood mononuclear cells, taken in the second trimester of pregnancy. The chain joins TRBV10-3 to TRBJ2-2; D possibly corresponds to TRBD1 (6 bases). In nucleotides, the CDR3 is TGTGCCATCAGTGAAGGGGGTTACACCGGGGAGCTGTTTTTT. Residues: CAISEGGYTGELFF.